This T cell receptor beta chain was sequenced in a study of PD-L1 blockade in urothelial cancer (dated by TCRdb to the late 2010s). General notes on the study: Therapy was started at some point between 2014 and 2016 for all patients, and atezolizumab 1,200 mg was administered intravenously every 3 weeks. About 90% of the roughly 29 patients were identified as males with urothelial cancer of bladder origin, and a prior smoking history was reported by 18 of 29 patients. An ECOG performance status of 0 or 1 was recorded for the patients, and 0 to 3 prior chemotherapy regimens had been received by the patients. Blood samples were analyzed at two time points: 3 weeks after treatment start (second dose) and 6 weeks after treatment start. Blood samples gave a median of roughly 150,000 T cells and some 83,000 unique TCRs, with a median clonality of 0.080. The study, an exploratory multi-omic analysis, examined somatic, immune and clinical correlates of response to PD-L1 blockade with atezolizumab in urothelial cancer. Pretreatment tumor samples, along with matched peripheral blood serially collected before and after atezolizumab treatment, were subjected to TCR sequencing. Progression-free survival longer than 6 months counted as durable clinical benefit, and TCR features were additionally tested against both progression-free and overall survival. Whole exome sequencing and RNA sequencing of pretreatment tumors were performed alongside TCR sequencing in the same patients. Durable clinical benefit was achieved by nine patients but not by the remaining 20. Twenty-nine patients had pretreatment blood TCR-seq, about 24 had at least one posttreatment blood collection, and about 24 had tumor TCR-seq.

A note on this clone: It has no known antigen specificity. No much larger clone is present one base from it, and per-base qualities are unavailable.

The cohort included some 30 patients with locally advanced or metastatic urothelial carcinoma who were treated at Memorial Sloan Kettering on a trial protocol. Peripheral blood mononuclear cells were collected pretreatment and during treatment, with between 1 and 8 total time points obtained per patient. The Qiagen DNeasy Blood extraction kit was used to purify genomic DNA from total PBMCs and tumor samples. Collected pretreatment and during treatment, PBMCs were isolated and stored as previously described. The CDR3 holds 14 amino acids from the cysteine to the phenylalanine. Only the CDR3 DNA stays, 42 bases, in frame from base 1. Trimming at the junction amounts to 3 bases on V and 6 bases on J, and the germline ends lie 12 bases apart. The germline V gene (reference sequence) provides CDR1 PRHDT and CDR2 FYEKMQ. Each PCR received spiked-in synthetic TCR analog templates so that absolute template abundance could be estimated from read counts. The immunoSEQ assay used bias-controlled V and J gene primers to amplify TCRbeta CDR3 regions from genomic DNA. Sequencing of rearranged TCRbeta segments was performed at approximately 20X coverage. Per the authors' processing: Sequencing errors were corrected by clustering, and CDR3s were annotated against IMGT so that V, D and J genes could be assigned. Only productive TCRbeta rearrangements were used in downstream analyses, excluding out-of-frame or stop-codon sequences. Clonality was computed as one minus Shannon entropy normalized by the log of the number of unique productive sequences. Clones differing between time points or between blood and tumor were identified using Fisher's exact test with Benjamini-Hochberg correction, with an adjusted p below 0.01 applied as the threshold. TCRdb re-hosts the immuneACCESS table, in-frame sequences only. Its copies lack some clones; in the studies checked, an unresolved V gene accounts for under half of them, and the cause for the rest is not known. V and J calls and clone size are given by that table; D and trimming were obtained from the DNA. The sample table holds tens of thousands of clones, of which roughly 87% were seen once. The top ten clonotypes cover roughly 8.2% of the sample.

General study outcomes and caveats: Improved progression-free and overall survival was associated with having pretreatment peripheral blood TCR clonality below the median. Because the sample size was small (n ≈ 30) and many of the analyses were exploratory, the results are meant to be hypothesis-generating. Among patients with durable benefit, tumor-associated TCR clones showed greater expansion in peripheral blood 3 weeks after treatment started (n ≈ 20, p = 0.022).

The sequencing here drew on PBMCs, taken around atezolizumab (anti-PD-L1) treatment. The rearranged chain carries TRBV13 and TRBJ2-1, with the D gene too uncertain to name. The sequence was collected from a man aged 55 to 70 with urothelial cancer. Read as DNA, the sequence is TGTGCCAGCAGCTTCAGGTCCAATATCAATGAGCAGTTCTTC. Translation gives CASSFRSNINEQFF.